This T cell receptor beta chain came from a study of read filtering for tumor transcriptome and immune sequencing. Across the whole study: Transcriptome libraries were built from DNase-treated RNA. Study results and limitations: In IR-seq, single-read clonotypes were approximately 83% of clonotypes but approximately 3.5% of reads.

This clonotype has at least ten counts. Its antigen remains unknown. Bone marrow was sampled from every patient at the time of active disease. The length of the CDR3 is 17 residues. The germline gives CDR1 DFQATT, CDR2 SNEGSKA (reference sequence). Trimming stripped 0 bases from V and 4 bases from J, with 21 bases between. This library used 300 to 500 ng RNA and molecular barcoded adaptors spanning alpha/delta and beta/gamma chains. TCRdb analysed the reads with MiXCR anew, one entry per CDR3 protein. Altogether 42,000 or so distinct CDR3 sequences are present, roughly 13% being singletons, with the ten largest covering about 32%.

The chain carries TRBV20-1 and TRBJ2-5; D tentatively fits TRBD1 or TRBD2 (8 bases each). This receptor was taken from a donor aged 40 or older with multiple myeloma. The sequenced sample consisted of a population of CD138-negative cells sorted from bone marrow. The CDR3, as DNA: TGCAGTGCTAGAGATCCCAGGGGGCGAAGCGGGAGAGAGACCCAGTACTTC. Amino acid sequence: CSARDPRGRSGRETQYF.